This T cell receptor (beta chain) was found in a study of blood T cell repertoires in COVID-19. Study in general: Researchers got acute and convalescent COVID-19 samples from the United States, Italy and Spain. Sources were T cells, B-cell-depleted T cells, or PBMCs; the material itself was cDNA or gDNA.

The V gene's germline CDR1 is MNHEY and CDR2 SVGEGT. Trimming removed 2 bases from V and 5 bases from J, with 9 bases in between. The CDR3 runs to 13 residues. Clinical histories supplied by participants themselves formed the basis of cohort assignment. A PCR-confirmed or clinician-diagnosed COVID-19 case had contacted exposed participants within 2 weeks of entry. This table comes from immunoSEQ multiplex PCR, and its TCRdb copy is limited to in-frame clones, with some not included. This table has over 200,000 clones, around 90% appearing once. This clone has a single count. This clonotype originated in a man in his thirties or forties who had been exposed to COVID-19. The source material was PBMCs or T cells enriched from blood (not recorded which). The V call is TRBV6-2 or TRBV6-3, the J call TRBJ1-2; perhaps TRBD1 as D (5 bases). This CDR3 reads CASSYLQGYGYTF. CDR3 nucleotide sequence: TGTGCCAGCAGTTACCTGCAGGGTTATGGCTACACCTTC.